This passage covers 14 T cell receptor beta chains from one sample sequenced in a study of cytomegalovirus exposure and HLA in healthy donors. Primers for the PCR totalled 60 Vbeta and 13 Jbeta. Some clones are missing from TCRdb's copy, which holds only in-frame ones; the method was immunoSEQ multiplex PCR. The table lists about 200,000 clones, approximately 80% of them singletons, with approximately 1.5% in the top ten. Sequencing input: PBMCs. Receptors originate from a man between 45 and 60 years old in good health and CMV-seronegative.

This chain connects TRBV15 to TRBJ2-7; the D gene is possibly TRBD2 (6 bases). Germline CDR1 reads LNHNV; CDR2 reads YYDKDF (reference sequence). Between the trimmed V and J ends, which lost 0 bases and 3 bases, there was a span of 12 bases. This CDR3 has 15 amino acids. CDR3 loop: CATSRDWGLHYEQYF. CDR3 nucleotide sequence: TGTGCCACCAGCAGAGATTGGGGACTGCACTACGAGCAGTACTTC.

This clone was picked up a small number of times. The V and J genes are TRBV2 and TRBJ1-2; 7 positions agree with TRBD1. Germline CDR1 reads SNHLY; CDR2 reads FYNNEI. This CDR3 contains 14 residues. With V trimmed by 7 bases and J by 4 bases, 9 bases remained unmatched. The CDR3 sequence is CASIEDRDIYGYTF. The CDR3 DNA reads TGTGCCAGCATCGAAGACAGGGATATCTATGGCTACACCTTC.

The DNA for the CDR3 is TGCAGCGTAAGAAGAGGGGGTTACGAGCAGTACTTC. Encoded protein: CSVRRGGYEQYF. The chain employs TRBV29-1 and TRBJ2-7; a weak D match, TRBD1 (6 bases). Trimming took 6 bases from V and 4 from J, leaving 13 bases between them. CDR1 is SQVTM and CDR2 is ANQGSEA in the germline V gene. This CDR3 has 12 residues.

V is TRBV2 and J is TRBJ2-7, with 9 bases identical to TRBD2. Losses at the gene ends were 10 bases for V and 2 bases for J; bases not matched to a gene: 6. Germline assignment: CDR1 SNHLY and CDR2 FYNNEI. This CDR3 has 13 residues. In DNA, the CDR3 is TGTGCCACCAATAGCGGGAGCCCCTACGAGCAGTACTTC. This sequence encodes CATNSGSPYEQYF.

This clone was counted only a few times. This chain links TRBV6-6 with TRBJ2-1; 8 bases line up with TRBD2. CDR1 is MNHNY, CDR2 SVGAGI, per germline (reference sequence). V shed 6 bases and J 5 bases; nucleotides not matched to a gene: 9. CDR3 length equals 15 residues. CDR3 in DNA: TGTGCCAGCAGGCTACTAGCGGTGGCCAACAATGAGCAGTTCTTC. This gives the protein CASRLLAVANNEQFF.

The rearrangement uses TRBV7-9 and TRBJ2-1; 7 bases are a match to TRBD2. The CDR3 is 14 residues long. Trimming cost V 5 bases and J 4 bases; bases outside gene matches: 5. CDR1 is SEHNR and CDR2 is FQNEAQ in the germline V gene (reference sequence). The CDR3 protein is CASSQPGGYNEQFF. In nucleotides, the CDR3 is TGTGCCAGCAGCCAACCGGGAGGATACAATGAGCAGTTCTTC.

This clone showed up just a few times. This sequence joins TRBV6-5 and TRBJ2-7; tentatively, D is TRBD1 (6 bases). Looked up from germline, CDR1 is MNHEY and CDR2 is SVGAGI. V was trimmed by 6 bases and J by 5 bases, leaving 20 bases between them. CDR3 length: 15 amino acids. CDR3 residues: CASSPEAGQPHEQYF. CDR3 in DNA: TGTGCCAGCAGCCCCGAGGCCGGACAGCCCCACGAGCAGTACTTC.

V and J are TRBV4-1 and TRBJ2-1; D gene uncertain. The germline V gene has CDR1 MGHRA and CDR2 YSYEKL. This CDR3 region has 17 residues. The V and J ends lost 0 bases and 0 bases respectively, with 12 bases between them. CDR3 sequence reads: CASSQDPRTSSYNEQFF. The CDR3 nucleotides are TGCGCCAGCAGCCAAGATCCCCGAACAAGCTCCTACAATGAGCAGTTCTTC.

The J gene is TRBJ2-7, the V gene TRBV5-5; 9 bases align to TRBD1. V shed 2 bases and J 2 bases; nucleotides not matched to a gene: 5. The CDR3 loop spans 15 amino acids. Germline CDR1 is SGHKS and CDR2 is YYEKEE (reference sequence). CDR3 in DNA: TGTGCCAGCAGCTTACGGGACAGGGCCACCTACGAGCAGTACTTC. Translating gives CASSLRDRATYEQYF. Filled out from reference TRBV5-5 and TRBJ2-7, the complete variable domain reads DAGVTQSPTHLIKTRGQQVTLRCSPISGHKSVSWYQQVLGQGPQFIFQYYEKEERGRGNFPDRFSARQFPNYSSELNVNALLLGDSALYLCASSLRDRATYEQYFGPGTRLTVT.

This sequence joins TRBV27 and TRBJ1-2, with 8 bases identical to TRBD1. This CDR3 has 13 residues. Germline lookup yields CDR1 MNHEY and CDR2 SMNVEV (reference sequence). V gave up 5 bases and J gave up 7 bases; unmatched junction bases: 6. The CDR3, as DNA: TGTGCCAGCAGTCCGCCGACAGGGGCTGGCTACACCTTC. Translating it yields CASSPPTGAGYTF.

The J gene is TRBJ2-5, the V gene TRBV5-1; 8 bases align to TRBD1. Germline-derived CDR1 and CDR2 are SGHRS and YFSETQ. Germline trimming cut 4 bases from V and 2 bases from J; bases unmatched to any gene: 7. The CDR3 is 15 residues long. In nucleotides, the CDR3 is TGCGCCAGCAGCGGGGGACAGGATGGGCAAGAGACCCAGTACTTC. This codes for CASSGGQDGQETQYF.

The chain employs TRBV19 and TRBJ2-2, with 7 positions matching TRBD2. Losses at the gene ends were 5 bases for V and 1 base for J; bases not matched to a gene: 7. This CDR3 comprises 16 residues. Germline CDR1 and CDR2: LNHDA and SQIVND (reference sequence). The DNA of the CDR3 is TGTGCCAGTAGTTTCCCTAGCGGAGTGAACACCGGGGAGCTGTTTTTT. Translation: CASSFPSGVNTGELFF.

The chain links TRBV7-3 to TRBJ2-3; 9 nucleotides agree with TRBD2. From germline, CDR1 is SGHTA and CDR2 FQGTGA. V gave up 4 bases and J gave up 4 bases; unmatched junction bases: 9. CDR3 length equals 16 residues. The CDR3 here is CASSSLRAGGPDTQYF. DNA of the CDR3: TGTGCCAGCAGCTCCCTCCGAGCGGGAGGACCAGATACGCAGTATTTT.

This clone was recorded a few times. The chain combines TRBV19 with TRBJ2-7; tentatively, D is TRBD1 (5 bases). Germline V gives CDR1 LNHDA, CDR2 SQIVND (reference sequence). This CDR3 has 13 residues. V lost 6 bases and J lost 3, with 12 bases in between. Here the CDR3 DNA reads TGTGCCAGTAGCGGACCAGGGTTCTACGAGCAGTACTTC. Translation gives CASSGPGFYEQYF.